The next 26 T cell receptor beta chains were all read from a single sample in a study of OX40 agonist ivuxolimab in advanced cancers. Profiled with immunoSEQ multiplex PCR; TCRdb holds only in-frame clones, not every one. The table shows fewer than 100,000 clones, with nearly 95% occurring only once. Sequencing was performed on CD4+ or CD8+ T cells sorted from blood, taken in a trial of the OX40 agonist ivuxolimab. The receptors originated from an adult with an advanced solid tumor such as melanoma, head and neck, liver or kidney cancer.

V and J are TRBV7-9 and TRBJ1-2; D is unclear. The CDR3 consists of 13 residues. In germline, CDR1 is SEHNR, CDR2 FQNEAQ (reference sequence). V lost 3 bases, J lost 5 bases, and 10 bases lay in between. The DNA for the CDR3 is TGTGCCAGCAGCTTGGAGACGGCGTATGGCTACACCTTC. This codes for CASSLETAYGYTF.

The J gene is TRBJ2-5, the V gene TRBV27; 7 bases fit TRBD2. Germline CDR1 reads MNHEY; CDR2 reads SMNVEV (reference sequence). The J segment lost 5 bases and the V segment lost 8 bases, leaving 5 bases of the junction unmatched. The CDR3 spans 12 residues. The CDR3 region is CASGRGWETQYF. CDR3 in DNA: TGTGCCAGCGGGAGGGGATGGGAGACCCAGTACTTC.

V gene TRBV5-1 combines with J gene TRBJ2-2; tentative D call: TRBD2 (5 bases). The CDR3 runs 16 residues. CDR1 and CDR2 (germline): SGHRS, YFSETQ. The V gene lost 2 bases and the J gene lost 5 bases, with 16 bases spanning the gap. The CDR3 coding sequence is TGCGCCAGCAGCTTACGCCGGGAAGGGAAGACCGGGGAGCTGTTTTTT. This translates into CASSLRREGKTGELFF.

In its sample, this clone was seen a few times. Different DNA sequences within this sample yield the same CDR3. The chain joins TRBV27 to TRBJ1-1; no definite D call. Per germline, CDR1 MNHEY and CDR2 SMNVEV (reference sequence). The CDR3 loop spans 13 amino acids. V dropped 3 bases and J dropped 0 bases, with 5 bases sitting between them. CDR3 protein: CASSFSLNTEAFF. As DNA, the CDR3 is TGTGCCAGCAGTTTCTCGTTGAACACTGAAGCTTTCTTT.

The genes are TRBV7-8 and TRBJ2-7, with a possible D match to TRBD1 (5 bases). Germline V gene data show CDR1 as SGHVS and CDR2 as FQNEAQ. This CDR3 spans 12 amino acids. V was trimmed by 1 base and J by 6 bases, leaving 7 bases between them. CDR3 coding DNA: TGTGCCAGCAGCTTAGACCAGGGCGAGCAGTACTTC. It yields the protein CASSLDQGEQYF.

The V call is TRBV7-2, the J call TRBJ2-3; TRBD1 or TRBD2 may be the D gene (5 bases each). The V end lost 3 bases, the J end lost 3 bases, and 16 bases lay between the germline ends. CDR3 length: 16 residues. Germline CDR1 and CDR2: SGHTA and FQGNSA. The CDR3 spells CASSFYAGSVTDTQYF. CDR3 in DNA: TGTGCCAGCAGCTTCTACGCAGGGAGTGTGACAGATACGCAGTATTTT.

The chain has TRBV10-1 and TRBJ2-1; no reliable D call. The V gene lost 5 bases and the J gene lost 4 bases, with 9 bases spanning the gap. Germline V gives CDR1 WNHNN, CDR2 SYGVQD (reference sequence). The CDR3 extends over 13 amino acids. CDR3 sequence: CASSWSIYNEQFF. The CDR3 DNA reads TGCGCCAGCAGTTGGTCTATTTACAATGAGCAGTTCTTC.

This chain joins TRBV19 and TRBJ2-6; the match to TRBD1 covers 7 bases. V lost 2 bases to trimming and J lost 0 bases; unmatched junction nucleotides: 10. CDR1 and CDR2 (germline): LNHDA, SQIVND (reference sequence). The CDR3 contains 19 residues. The CDR3 protein is CASSIRGGRTYSGANVLTF. The DNA for the CDR3 is TGTGCCAGTAGTATAAGAGGGGGCCGGACGTACTCTGGGGCCAACGTCCTGACTTTC.

The J gene is TRBJ1-2, the V gene TRBV12-5; D is undetermined. The germline gives CDR1 LGHNT, CDR2 FRNRAP. Trimming stripped 0 bases from V and 8 bases from J, with 16 bases between. This CDR3 spans 15 amino acids. The chain's CDR3 is CASGLVPLTGGGYTF. The CDR3 DNA reads as TGTGCTAGTGGTTTGGTTCCACTTACCGGAGGCGGCTACACCTTC.

The rearrangement links TRBV7-9 to TRBJ2-7, with 8 bases identical to TRBD2. CDR1 and CDR2 (germline): SEHNR, FQNEAQ (reference sequence). Trimming at V came to 0 bases and at J to 4 bases, leaving 5 bases not matched to a gene. The CDR3 is 15 residues long. DNA of the CDR3: TGTGCCAGCAGCTTAGCCGGGACTAGTCGATACGAGCAGTACTTC. It encodes CASSLAGTSRYEQYF.

The J gene is TRBJ2-5, the V gene TRBV6-1, with 7 nucleotides matching TRBD2. After removal of 3 bases from V and 1 base from J, the junction contained 8 bases not matched to a gene. The CDR3 runs 16 residues. Germline loops: CDR1 MNHNS, CDR2 SASEGT. CDR3 residues: CASSDPGGATQETQYF. DNA of the CDR3: TGTGCCAGCAGTGACCCGGGGGGAGCGACCCAAGAGACCCAGTACTTC.

CDR3 DNA: TGTGCCAGTAGTAGGTGGGAATACACCGGGGAGCTGTTTTTT. Residues: CASSRWEYTGELFF. The chain has TRBV19 and TRBJ2-2, with D uncertain. Germline CDR1 is LNHDA and CDR2 is SQIVND (reference sequence). Trimming took off 4 bases at V and 3 bases at J, with 9 bases between the two ends. This CDR3 is built from 14 residues.

The chain uses TRBV5-4 and TRBJ2-7; D might be TRBD2 (6 bases). Germline V gene lookup returns CDR1 SGHNT and CDR2 YYREEE (reference sequence). The CDR3 contains 15 residues. V was trimmed by 4 bases and J by 5 bases, leaving 19 bases between them. The CDR3 loop reads CASSPAGLSKDEQYF. CDR3 DNA sequence: TGTGCCAGCAGCCCGGCGGGGTTAAGCAAGGACGAGCAGTACTTC. Drawing the rest from reference TRBV5-4 and TRBJ2-7, the complete variable domain is ETGVTQSPTHLIKTRGQQVTLRCSSQSGHNTVSWYQQALGQGPQFIFQYYREEENGRGNFPPRFSGLQFPNYSSELNVNALELDDSALYLCASSPAGLSKDEQYFGPGTRLTVT.

The J gene is TRBJ2-3, the V gene TRBV10-3, with no clear D. There are 14 residues in the CDR3. Germline values: CDR1 ENHRY, CDR2 SYGVKD. Trimming took 2 bases from V and 2 from J, leaving 8 bases between them. The CDR3 nucleotides are TGTGCCATCAGTGAGGAAAGGCTCACAGATACGCAGTATTTT. It yields the protein CAISEERLTDTQYF.

J is TRBJ2-7 and V is TRBV6-1; TRBD2 matches 7 bases. V lost 6 bases and J lost 4; bases outside the gene matches: 6. Germline assignment: CDR1 MNHNS and CDR2 SASEGT. The CDR3 covers 13 residues. The CDR3 region is CASRPSGYYEQYF. CDR3 DNA: TGTGCCAGCAGGCCTAGCGGATATTACGAGCAGTACTTC.

V and J are TRBV5-1 and TRBJ2-3; D uncertain. This CDR3 has 13 amino acids. Germline V gene lookup returns CDR1 SGHRS and CDR2 YFSETQ. Trimming stripped 1 base from V and 2 bases from J, with 5 bases between. CDR3 bases: TGCGCCAGCAGCTTGTGGACCACAGATACGCAGTATTTT. Protein product: CASSLWTTDTQYF.

The chain couples TRBV18 to TRBJ1-4; 10 bases map to TRBD1. The CDR3 has 16 residues. Unmatched junction bases numbered 5, after V lost 0 bases and J lost 7 bases. Looked up from germline, CDR1 is KGHSH and CDR2 is LQKENI. This CDR3 is CASSPPKGQGSEKLFF. CDR3 in DNA: TGTGCCAGCTCACCACCGAAGGGACAGGGGAGTGAAAAACTGTTTTTT. The full variable domain, its missing parts supplied by reference TRBV18 and TRBJ1-4, is NAGVMQNPRHLVRRRGQEARLRCSPMKGHSHVYWYRQLPEEGLKFMVYLQKENIIDESGMPKERFSAEFPKEGPSILRIQQVVRGDSAAYFCASSPPKGQGSEKLFFGSGTQLSVL.

The CDR3 coding sequence is TGTGCCAGCAGTTATGGGCCGGGCTCCTACGAGCAGTACTTC. Translation: CASSYGPGSYEQYF. This chain connects TRBV6-5 to TRBJ2-7; no clear D gene. Germline CDR1 is MNHEY and CDR2 is SVGAGI. Trimming shortened V by 3 bases and J by 0 bases, and 9 bases separated the two germline ends. There are 14 residues in the CDR3.

CDR3 nucleotide sequence: TGTGCCAGCAGCAAAGTATCGGCAGGGGATGGCTACACCTTC. Protein: CASSKVSAGDGYTF. The chain has TRBV21-1 and TRBJ1-2; the table names TRBD1, a call not compared with the DNA. TRBV21-1 is listed as a pseudogene. This CDR3 comprises 14 residues.

The rearrangement uses TRBV7-9 and TRBJ2-2; no definite D call. CDR1 SEHNR and CDR2 FQNEAQ come from the germline V gene (reference sequence). The CDR3 is made up of 10 amino acids. The germline V and J ends were trimmed by 3 bases and 8 bases, with 1 base remaining between them. In DNA, the CDR3 is TGTGCCAGCAGCTTTGGGGAGCTGTTTTTT. Its protein is CASSFGELFF.

The gene calls are TRBV4-1 and TRBJ2-2; unclear D gene. Germline CDR1 and CDR2: MGHRA and YSYEKL. The germline V and J ends were trimmed by 10 bases and 5 bases, with 11 bases remaining between them. The CDR3 extends over 12 amino acids. CDR3 nucleotide sequence: TGCGCCACCTCACAATGGACCGGGGAGCTGTTTTTT. It specifies CATSQWTGELFF.

The genes are TRBV5-1 and TRBJ2-7, with D perhaps matching TRBD2 (6 bases). Germline CDR1 is SGHRS and CDR2 is YFSETQ. CDR3 length: 16 residues. V was pared by 4 bases and J by 6 bases, with 23 bases between. This chain's CDR3 is CASSPYETSELGEQYF. CDR3 bases: TGCGCCAGCAGCCCATACGAGACTAGTGAATTAGGCGAGCAGTACTTC.

This clone was seen a single time. The V gene is TRBV13, the J gene TRBJ2-3; D is uncertain. Germline assignment: CDR1 PRHDT and CDR2 FYEKMQ (reference sequence). The CDR3 sequence is 14 residues long. The V end was cut by 4 bases, the J end by 2 bases, with 10 bases between. The CDR3 sequence: CASSYAAATDTQYF. The CDR3 DNA reads as TGTGCCAGCAGCTATGCCGCGGCCACAGATACGCAGTATTTT.

This chain connects TRBV11-2 to TRBJ1-2, with TRBD1 matching 7 bases. CDR3 length: 15 amino acids. Germline CDR1 and CDR2: SGHAT and FQNNGV. Unmatched junction bases numbered 8, after V lost 5 bases and J lost 2 bases. CDR3 loop: CASSPRQGSNYGYTF. The CDR3 DNA reads TGTGCCAGCAGCCCTAGACAGGGATCCAACTATGGCTACACCTTC. Based on the CDR3 plus reference TRBV11-2 and TRBJ1-2, the full variable domain is EAGVAQSPRYKIIEKRQSVAFWCNPISGHATLYWYQQILGQGPKLLIQFQNNGVVDDSQLPKDRFSAERLKGVDSTLKIQPAKLEDSAVYLCASSPRQGSNYGYTFGSGTRLTVV.

V usage is TRBV27 and J usage is TRBJ2-7; D tentatively fits TRBD1 or TRBD2 (6 bases each). The CDR3 runs to 15 residues. The V gene lost 3 bases and the J gene lost 0 bases, with 12 bases spanning the gap. The germline V gene has CDR1 MNHEY and CDR2 SMNVEV (reference sequence). The CDR3 nucleotides are TGTGCCAGCAGTTTGGGGGGCAGAAGCTCCTACGAGCAGTACTTC. It specifies CASSLGGRSSYEQYF.

The V call is TRBV5-5, the J call TRBJ2-7; D gene unclear. Deletions cut 2 bases from V and 4 bases from J, with 7 bases between. The CDR3 loop spans 12 amino acids. Germline-derived CDR1 and CDR2 are SGHKS and YYEKEE (reference sequence). Written as DNA, the CDR3 is TGTGCCAGCAGCTTCGAGTCGTACGAGCAGTACTTC. This encodes CASSFESYEQYF.